This entry describes one T cell receptor (beta chain). Antigen unknown. Naive CD8 cells, CD45RO-negative and positively selected for CCR7, excluded terminally differentiated effector memory CD45RA+ cells. Those who donated were healthy HIV-negative adults, with no recent acute infections or vaccinations reported. This record belongs to a study of shared clonotypes between healthy human individuals. Study-wide points: Non-shared clonotypes displayed generation probabilities falling below those of clonotypes present in all four donors.

V was cut by 1 base and J by 6 bases, with 12 bases left in between. This CDR3 has 14 residues. CDR1 and CDR2 from the germline V gene are SGHVS and FQNEAQ. Deep-level running was used for the assay. The method was immunoSEQ multiplex PCR; TCRdb's version includes in-frame clones alone and lacks a portion of them. The sample records about 1,900,000 clones, just under 95% being singletons. This chain links TRBV7-8 with TRBJ1-2; D is ambiguous. Sequencing was performed on naive CD8+ T cells sorted from blood. The sequence derives from a man aged 18 to 30 in good health. The CDR3 is CASSLGEESHGYTF. Written as DNA, the CDR3 is TGTGCCAGCAGCTTAGGGGAGGAATCACATGGCTACACCTTC.